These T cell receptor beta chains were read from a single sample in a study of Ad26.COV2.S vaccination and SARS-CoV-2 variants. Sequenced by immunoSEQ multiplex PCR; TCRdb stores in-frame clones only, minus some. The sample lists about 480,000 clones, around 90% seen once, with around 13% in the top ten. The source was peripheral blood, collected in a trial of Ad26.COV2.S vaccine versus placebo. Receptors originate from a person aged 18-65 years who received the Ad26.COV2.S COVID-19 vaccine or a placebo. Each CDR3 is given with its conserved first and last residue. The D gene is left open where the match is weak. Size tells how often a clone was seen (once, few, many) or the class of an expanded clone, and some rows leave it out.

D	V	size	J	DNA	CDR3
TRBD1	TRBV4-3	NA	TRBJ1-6	TGCGCCAGCAGCCACGACAGGGGGTTGGATAATTCACCCCTCCACTTT	CASSHDRGLDNSPLHF
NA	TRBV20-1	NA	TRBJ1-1	TGCAGTCCAGGGTTGAACACTGAAGCTTTCTTT	CSPGLNTEAFF
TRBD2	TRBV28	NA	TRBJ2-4	TGTGCCAGCAGCCCGGGACTAGCGGGAAACATTCAGTACTTC	CASSPGLAGNIQYF
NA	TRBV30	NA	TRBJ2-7	TGTGCCTGGAGTGATTATTACGAGCAGTACTTC	CAWSDYYEQYF
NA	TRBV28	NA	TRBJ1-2	TGTGCCAGCAGGGAACTTACAGCAAACTATGGCTACACCTTC	CASRELTANYGYTF
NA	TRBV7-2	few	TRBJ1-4	TGTGCCAGCAGCCCTGACGGTCGTTCGAATGAAAAACTGTTTTTT	CASSPDGRSNEKLFF
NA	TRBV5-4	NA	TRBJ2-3	TGTGCCAGCAGCCATAAAGGGCCGGTTACAGATACGCAGTATTTT	CASSHKGPVTDTQYF
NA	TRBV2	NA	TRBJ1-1	TGTGCCAGCAGTGAACGTGACGAAGCTTTCTTT	CASSERDEAFF
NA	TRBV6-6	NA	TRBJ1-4	TGTGCCAGCAGTTATTTACCCCGGGCGGAAAAACTGTTTTTT	CASSYLPRAEKLFF
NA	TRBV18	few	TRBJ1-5	TGTGCCAGCTCACCTGGGCTGGTCGTGGGCAATCAGCCCCAGCATTTT	CASSPGLVVGNQPQHF
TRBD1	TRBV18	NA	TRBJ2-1	TGTGCCAGCTCACCACCGACAGGGGAGGCCCTAGGGGGGTACAATGAGCAGTTCTTC	CASSPPTGEALGGYNEQFF
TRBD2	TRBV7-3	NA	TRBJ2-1	TGTGCCAGCAGCTCGAGGCTAGCGGGAGGGCCGCATGAGCAGTTCTTC	CASSSRLAGGPHEQFF
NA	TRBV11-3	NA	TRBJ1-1	TGTGCCAGCAGCTTAGAGGGGAACACTGAAGCTTTCTTT	CASSLEGNTEAFF
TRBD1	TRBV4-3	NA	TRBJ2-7	TGCGCCAGCAGCCCCCCGTCTCGGGACAGGGTTGGCTACGAGCAGTACTTC	CASSPPSRDRVGYEQYF
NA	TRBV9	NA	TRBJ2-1	TGTGCCAGCAGCGTAGAGGACAGCTCCTACAATGAGCAGTTCTTC	CASSVEDSSYNEQFF
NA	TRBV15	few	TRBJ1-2	TGTGCCACCAGCAGAGACTCGACAGGTTTACTTGGCTACACCTTC	CATSRDSTGLLGYTF
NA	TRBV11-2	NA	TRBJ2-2	TGTGCCAGCAGCTTAGATTTTGGGAGCTGGGGGGAGCTGTTTTTT	CASSLDFGSWGELFF
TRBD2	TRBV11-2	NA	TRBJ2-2	TGTGCCAGCAGCCGGACTAGCGGAACCGGGGAGCTGTTTTTT	CASSRTSGTGELFF
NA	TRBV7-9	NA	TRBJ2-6	TGTGCCAGCAGCTTAGTGGCAGGGGCTGGGGCCAACGTCCTGACTTTC	CASSLVAGAGANVLTF
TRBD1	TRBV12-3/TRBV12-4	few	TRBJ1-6	TGTGCCAGCAGTTTGGGACAGGGCTCACCCCTCCACTTT	CASSLGQGSPLHF
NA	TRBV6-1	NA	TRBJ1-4	TGTGCCAGCAGTGAAAGGGCGGGGGGGGCAACTAATGAAAAACTGTTTTTT	CASSERAGGATNEKLFF
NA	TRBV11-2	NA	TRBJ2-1	TGTGCCAGCAGCCCGTGGGGTACAGAGCAGTTCTTC	CASSPWGTEQFF
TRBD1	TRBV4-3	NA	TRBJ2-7	TGCGCCAGCAGCTGGGGGACAGGGGGCGGCGAGCAGTACTTC	CASSWGTGGGEQYF
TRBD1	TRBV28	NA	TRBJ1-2	TGTGCCAGCAGTTCATACAATCCGACAGGGCGACACTATGGCTACACCTTC	CASSSYNPTGRHYGYTF
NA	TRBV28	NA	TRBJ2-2	TGTGCCAGCAGTCTGTGGGGAGTCCCCGGGGAGCTGTTTTTT	CASSLWGVPGELFF
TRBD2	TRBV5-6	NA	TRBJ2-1	TGTGCCAGCAGCCCCAGCGGGGGTTTACCCTACAATGAGCAGTTCTTC	CASSPSGGLPYNEQFF
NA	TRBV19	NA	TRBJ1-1	TGTGCCAGTAGTATAATTCAAGGGGGCACTGAAGCTTTCTTT	CASSIIQGGTEAFF
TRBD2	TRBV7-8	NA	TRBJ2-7	TGTGCCAGCAGCGACCCCGGGGGGTCCTACGAGCAGTACTTC	CASSDPGGSYEQYF
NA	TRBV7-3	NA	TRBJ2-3	TGTGCCAGCAGCGCTAGCTCCCTTCCGGATACGCAGTATTTT	CASSASSLPDTQYF
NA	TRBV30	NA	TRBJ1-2	TGTGCCGCTACTCCGGGACGGCATAACTATGGCTACACCTTC	CAATPGRHNYGYTF
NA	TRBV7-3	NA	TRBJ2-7	TGTGCCAGCAGCCCCGGAAAAGGACAGAGATACGAGCAGTACTTC	CASSPGKGQRYEQYF
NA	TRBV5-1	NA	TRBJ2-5	TGCGCCAGCAGCTTGGAAGGCCGGGAAGCGACCCAGTACTTC	CASSLEGREATQYF
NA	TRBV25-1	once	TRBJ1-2	TGTGCCAGCAGTGGTCTAACAGGCTACACCTTC	CASSGLTGYTF
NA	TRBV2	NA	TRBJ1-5	TGTGCCAGCAGTGAAACAAATAGCAATCAGCCCCAGCATTTT	CASSETNSNQPQHF
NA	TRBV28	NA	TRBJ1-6	TGTGCCAGCAGTTTACGTCGCTATAATTCACCCCTCCACTTT	CASSLRRYNSPLHF
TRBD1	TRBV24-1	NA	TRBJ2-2	TGTGCCACCAGTGAGCGTGGACAGGGGAGGCCCGGGGAGCTGTTTTTT	CATSERGQGRPGELFF
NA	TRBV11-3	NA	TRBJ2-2	TGTGCCAGCAGCTTAGTCCGCGCCGGGGAGCTGTTTTTT	CASSLVRAGELFF
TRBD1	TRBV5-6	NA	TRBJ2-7	TGTGCCAGCAGCAAACTACAGGGGGTTCCTTACGAGCAGTACTTC	CASSKLQGVPYEQYF
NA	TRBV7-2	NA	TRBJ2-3	TGTGCCAGCAGCACCCAGGGGCGTAATACGCAGTATTTT	CASSTQGRNTQYF
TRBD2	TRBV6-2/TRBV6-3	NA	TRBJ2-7	TGTGCCAGCAGTTACGGGAGGGGTTACGAGCAGTACTTC	CASSYGRGYEQYF
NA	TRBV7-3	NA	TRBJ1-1	TGTGCCAGCAGCTTATCGGCAAGGAACACTGAAGCTTTCTTT	CASSLSARNTEAFF
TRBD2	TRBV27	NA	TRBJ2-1	TGTGCCAGCAGTGCCACCGGGACTAGCGGTGGGAATGAGCAGTTCTTC	CASSATGTSGGNEQFF
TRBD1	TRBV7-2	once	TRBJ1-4	TGTGCCAGCAGCCCTCCGGGACAGGGATGGGAAAAACTGTTTTTT	CASSPPGQGWEKLFF
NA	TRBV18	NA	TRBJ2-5	TGTGCCAGCTCACCACTGGTTGGGGAAGCGAGGGCAGAGACCCAGTACTTC	CASSPLVGEARAETQYF
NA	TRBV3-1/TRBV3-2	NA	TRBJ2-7	TGTGCCAGCAGCCCGTCTCGGACGCGGGGCTCCTACGAGCAGTACTTC	CASSPSRTRGSYEQYF
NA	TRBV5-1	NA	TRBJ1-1	TGCGCCAGCACCCCCCCGGGAAACACTGAAGCTTTCTTT	CASTPPGNTEAFF
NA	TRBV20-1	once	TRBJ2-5	TGCAGTGCTAGTCGACAGGGGAGGGAGGGGACCCAGTACTTC	CSASRQGREGTQYF
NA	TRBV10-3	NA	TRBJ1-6	TGTGCCATCAGTGGAGGGGTGGGGGCCCTCCACTTT	CAISGGVGALHF
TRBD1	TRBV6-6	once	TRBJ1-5	TGTGCCAGCAGTCCCAGGTCAGGGGGCGGTCAGCCCCAGCATTTT	CASSPRSGGGQPQHF
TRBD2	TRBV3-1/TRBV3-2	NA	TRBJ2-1	TGTGCCAGCGGCGGGAGCTCCTACAATGAGCAGTTCTTC	CASGGSSYNEQFF
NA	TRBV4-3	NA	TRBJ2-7	TGCGCCAGCAGCCAAGATCAGGGGGGACCCTACGAGCAGTACTTC	CASSQDQGGPYEQYF
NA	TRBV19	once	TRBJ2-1	TGTGCCAGTAGTATGGGGGCGGGATTAAACTCCTACAATGAGCAGTTCTTC	CASSMGAGLNSYNEQFF
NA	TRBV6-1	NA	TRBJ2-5	TGTGCCAGCAGTGAAGTGAGGGGACCCCAAGAGACCCAGTACTTC	CASSEVRGPQETQYF
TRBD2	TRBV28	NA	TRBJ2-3	TGTGCCAGCAGTTTATCAGCGGGAGGGGGTACGCAGTATTTT	CASSLSAGGGTQYF
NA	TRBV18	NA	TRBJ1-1	TGTGCCAGCTCACCTACCCGGGGGAACACTGAAGCTTTCTTT	CASSPTRGNTEAFF
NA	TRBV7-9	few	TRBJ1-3	TGTGCCAGCAGCTTAAACCAGGCTGGAAACACCATATATTTT	CASSLNQAGNTIYF
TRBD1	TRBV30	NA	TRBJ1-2	TGTGCCTGGAGCCAGGGGGCCGGCTACACCTTC	CAWSQGAGYTF